This T cell receptor (beta chain) was identified in a study of cytomegalovirus exposure and HLA in healthy donors. This table comes from immunoSEQ multiplex PCR, and its TCRdb copy is limited to in-frame clones, with some not included. This table has over 150,000 clones, about 82% appearing once. From the roughly 120-subject validation cohort, which was separate from the approximately 670-subject first cohort, the donors were drawn. Findings of the study overall: Many donors carried some public TCRs, although rarity characterized most TCR sequences. The investigators catalogued 164 TCR beta chains as cytomegalovirus-associated.

As regards this clone: Its antigen is still unknown.

CDR3 length: 14 amino acids. Germline lookup yields CDR1 MNHEY and CDR2 SVGAGI. The V end lost 0 bases, the J end lost 4 bases, and 6 bases lay between the germline ends. The V gene is TRBV6-5, the J gene TRBJ2-2; D not resolved. The specimen sequenced was PBMCs. This TCR derives from a human donor in good health. DNA of the CDR3: TGTGCCAGCAGTTACTCGTTCATCACCGGGGAGCTGTTTTTT. This sequence encodes CASSYSFITGELFF.